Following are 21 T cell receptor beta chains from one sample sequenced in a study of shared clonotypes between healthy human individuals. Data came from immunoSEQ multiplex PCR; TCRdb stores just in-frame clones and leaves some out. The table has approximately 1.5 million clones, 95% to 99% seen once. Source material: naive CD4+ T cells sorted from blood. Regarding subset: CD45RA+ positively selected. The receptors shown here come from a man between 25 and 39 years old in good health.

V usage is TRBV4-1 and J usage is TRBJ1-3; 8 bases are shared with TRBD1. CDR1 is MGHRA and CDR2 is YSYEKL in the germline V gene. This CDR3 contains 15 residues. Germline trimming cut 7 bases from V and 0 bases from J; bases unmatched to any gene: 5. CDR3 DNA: TGCGCCAGCAAACCGACAGGGGACTCTGGAAACACCATATATTTT. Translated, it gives CASKPTGDSGNTIYF.

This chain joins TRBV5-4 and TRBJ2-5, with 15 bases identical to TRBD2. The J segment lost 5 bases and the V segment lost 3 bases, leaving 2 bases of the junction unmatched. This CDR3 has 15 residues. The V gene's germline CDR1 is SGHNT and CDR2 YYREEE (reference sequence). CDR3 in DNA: TGTGCCAGCAGCTCGGGACTAGCGGGAGGTGAGACCCAGTACTTC. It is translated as CASSSGLAGGETQYF. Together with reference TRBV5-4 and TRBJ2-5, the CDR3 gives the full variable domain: ETGVTQSPTHLIKTRGQQVTLRCSSQSGHNTVSWYQQALGQGPQFIFQYYREEENGRGNFPPRFSGLQFPNYSSELNVNALELDDSALYLCASSSGLAGGETQYFGPGTRLLVL.

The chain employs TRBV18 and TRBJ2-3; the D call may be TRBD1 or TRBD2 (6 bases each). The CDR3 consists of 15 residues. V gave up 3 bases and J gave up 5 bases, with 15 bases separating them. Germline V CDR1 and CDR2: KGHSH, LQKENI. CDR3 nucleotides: TGTGCCAGCTCACCTCGTAGGGGGGTAGGAGATACGCAGTATTTT. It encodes CASSPRRGVGDTQYF.

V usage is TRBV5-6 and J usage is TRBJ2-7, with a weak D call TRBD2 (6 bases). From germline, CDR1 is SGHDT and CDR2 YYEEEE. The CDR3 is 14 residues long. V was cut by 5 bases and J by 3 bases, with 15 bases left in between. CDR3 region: CASRSTRDFYEQYF. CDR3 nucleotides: TGTGCCAGCAGGTCGACCAGGGACTTCTACGAGCAGTACTTC.

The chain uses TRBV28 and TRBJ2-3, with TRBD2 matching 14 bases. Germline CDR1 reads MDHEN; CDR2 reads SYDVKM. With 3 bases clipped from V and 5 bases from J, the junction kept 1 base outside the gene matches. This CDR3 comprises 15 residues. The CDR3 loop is CASSLGTSGRDTQYF. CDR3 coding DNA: TGTGCCAGCAGTTTGGGGACTAGCGGGAGAGATACGCAGTATTTT. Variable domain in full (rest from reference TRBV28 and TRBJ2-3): DVKVTQSSRYLVKRTGEKVFLECVQDMDHENMFWYRQDPGLGLRLIYFSYDVKMKEKGDIPEGYSVSREKKERFSLILESASTNQTSMYLCASSLGTSGRDTQYFGPGTRLTVL.

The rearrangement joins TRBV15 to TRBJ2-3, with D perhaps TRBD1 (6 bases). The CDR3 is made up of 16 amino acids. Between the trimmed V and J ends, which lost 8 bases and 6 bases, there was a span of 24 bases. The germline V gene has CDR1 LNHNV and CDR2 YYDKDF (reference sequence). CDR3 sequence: CATQRPGQIGVDTQYF. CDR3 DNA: TGTGCCACCCAGCGCCCCGGACAGATAGGGGTTGATACGCAGTATTTT.

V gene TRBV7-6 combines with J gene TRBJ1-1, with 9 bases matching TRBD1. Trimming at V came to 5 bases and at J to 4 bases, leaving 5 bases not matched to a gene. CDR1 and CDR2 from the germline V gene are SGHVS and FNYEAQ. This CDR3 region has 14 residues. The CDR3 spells CASSPQGAFTEAFF. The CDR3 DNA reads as TGTGCCAGCAGCCCACAGGGGGCATTCACTGAAGCTTTCTTT.

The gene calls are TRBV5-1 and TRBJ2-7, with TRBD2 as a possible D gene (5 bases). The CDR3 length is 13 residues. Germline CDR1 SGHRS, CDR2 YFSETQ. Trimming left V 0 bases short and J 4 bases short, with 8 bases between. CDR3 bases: TGCGCCAGCAGCTTGGGACTAACGTACGAGCAGTACTTC. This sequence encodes CASSLGLTYEQYF.

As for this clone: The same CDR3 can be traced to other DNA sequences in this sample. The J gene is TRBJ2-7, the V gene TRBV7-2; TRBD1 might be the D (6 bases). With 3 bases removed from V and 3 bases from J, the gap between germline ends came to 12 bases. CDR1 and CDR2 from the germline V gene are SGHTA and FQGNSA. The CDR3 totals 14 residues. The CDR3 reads CASSLGAGSYEQYF. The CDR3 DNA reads TGTGCCAGCAGCTTGGGGGCAGGGAGCTACGAGCAGTACTTC.

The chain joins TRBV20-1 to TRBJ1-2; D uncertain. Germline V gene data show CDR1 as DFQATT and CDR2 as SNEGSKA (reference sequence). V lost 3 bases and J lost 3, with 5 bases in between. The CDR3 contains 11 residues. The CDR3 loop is CSASGDYGYTF. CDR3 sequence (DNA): TGCAGTGCTAGCGGAGACTATGGCTACACCTTC.

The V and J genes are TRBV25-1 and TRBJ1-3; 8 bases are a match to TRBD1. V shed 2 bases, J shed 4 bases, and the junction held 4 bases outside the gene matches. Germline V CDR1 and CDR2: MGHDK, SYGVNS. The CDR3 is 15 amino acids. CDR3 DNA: TGTGCCAGCAGTGAACCCGGGACAGGAGGAAACACCATATATTTT. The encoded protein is CASSEPGTGGNTIYF.

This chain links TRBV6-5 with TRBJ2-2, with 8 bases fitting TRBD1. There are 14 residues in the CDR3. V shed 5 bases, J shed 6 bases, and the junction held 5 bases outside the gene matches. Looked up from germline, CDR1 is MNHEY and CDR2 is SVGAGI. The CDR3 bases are TGTGCCAGCAGTCTGGACAGGGTGGCCGGGGAGCTGTTTTTT. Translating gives CASSLDRVAGELFF.

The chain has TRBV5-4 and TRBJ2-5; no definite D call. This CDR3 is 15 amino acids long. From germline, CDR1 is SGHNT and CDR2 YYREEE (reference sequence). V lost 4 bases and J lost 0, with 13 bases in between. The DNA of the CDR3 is TGTGCCAGCAGCGGCTCCGGATGGAACCAAGAGACCCAGTACTTC. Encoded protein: CASSGSGWNQETQYF.

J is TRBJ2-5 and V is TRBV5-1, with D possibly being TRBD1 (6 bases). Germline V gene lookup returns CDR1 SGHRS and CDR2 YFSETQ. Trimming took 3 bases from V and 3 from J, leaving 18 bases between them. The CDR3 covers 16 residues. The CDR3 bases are TGCGCCAGCAGCTATAAACCCCGGGACAAAGAAGAGACCCAGTACTTC. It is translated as CASSYKPRDKEETQYF.

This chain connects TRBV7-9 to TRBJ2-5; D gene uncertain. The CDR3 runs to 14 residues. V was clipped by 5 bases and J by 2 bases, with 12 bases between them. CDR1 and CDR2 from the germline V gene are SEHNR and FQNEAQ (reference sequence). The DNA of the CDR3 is TGTGCCAGCAGCCCTTCAGTCTGGCAAGAGACCCAGTACTTC. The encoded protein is CASSPSVWQETQYF.

The CDR3 sequence is CASKDRSISGNTIYF. CDR3 in DNA: TGTGCCAGCAAGGACAGATCCATCTCTGGAAACACCATATATTTT. The chain has TRBV19 and TRBJ1-3, with D possibly TRBD1 on 6 matching bases. V lost 9 bases and J lost 0, with 15 bases in between. The V gene's germline CDR1 is LNHDA and CDR2 SQIVND (reference sequence). This CDR3 region has 15 residues. Full variable domain (remainder filled in from reference TRBV19 and TRBJ1-3): DGGITQSPKYLFRKEGQNVTLSCEQNLNHDAMYWYRQDPGQGLRLIYYSQIVNDFQKGDIAEGYSVSREKKESFPLTVTSAQKNPTAFYLCASKDRSISGNTIYFGEGSWLTVV.

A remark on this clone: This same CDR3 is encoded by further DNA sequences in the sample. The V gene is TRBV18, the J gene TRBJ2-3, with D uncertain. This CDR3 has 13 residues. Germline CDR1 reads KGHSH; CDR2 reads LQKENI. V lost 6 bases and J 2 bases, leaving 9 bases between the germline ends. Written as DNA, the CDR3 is TGTGCCAGCTCCCCAGGTACCACAGATACGCAGTATTTT. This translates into CASSPGTTDTQYF.

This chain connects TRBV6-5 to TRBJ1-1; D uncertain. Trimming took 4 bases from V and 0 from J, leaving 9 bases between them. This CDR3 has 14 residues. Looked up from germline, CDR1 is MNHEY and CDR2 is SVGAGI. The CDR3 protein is CASSSYGVNTEAFF. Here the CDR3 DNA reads TGTGCCAGCAGTTCCTACGGGGTGAACACTGAAGCTTTCTTT.

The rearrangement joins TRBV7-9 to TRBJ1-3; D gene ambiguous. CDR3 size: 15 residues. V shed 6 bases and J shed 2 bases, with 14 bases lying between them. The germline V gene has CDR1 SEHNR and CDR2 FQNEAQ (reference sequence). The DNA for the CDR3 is TGTGCCAGCAGGGGAAGCCAAGAAACTGGAAACACCATATATTTT. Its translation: CASRGSQETGNTIYF.

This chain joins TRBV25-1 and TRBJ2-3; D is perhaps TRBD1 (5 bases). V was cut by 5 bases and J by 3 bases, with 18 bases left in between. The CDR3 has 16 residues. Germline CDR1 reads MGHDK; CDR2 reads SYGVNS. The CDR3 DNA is TGTGCCAGCAGTTTGGGGCGGAAGACGGGTACAGATACGCAGTATTTT. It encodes CASSLGRKTGTDTQYF.

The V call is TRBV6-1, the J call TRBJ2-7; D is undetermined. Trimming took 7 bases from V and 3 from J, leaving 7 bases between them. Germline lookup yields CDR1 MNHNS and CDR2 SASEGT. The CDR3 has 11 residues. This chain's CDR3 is CASTLYYEQYF. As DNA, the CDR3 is TGTGCCAGCACCCTATACTACGAGCAGTACTTC.